These 23 T cell receptor beta chains were sequenced from one sample in a study of CD8+ T cells in alopecia areata. Extraction of RNA preceded its reverse transcription into cDNA, which served as the sequencing template. Generated by immunoSEQ multiplex PCR, the TCRdb table keeps only in-frame clones and is missing some. This table holds about 87,000 clones, over 70% found once. Treatment here: oral pan-JAK inhibitor, 5-10 mg twice daily. The input for sequencing was CD8+ T cells sorted from blood, taken around week 44, from a patient treated with tofacitinib. The receptors originated from a human donor with alopecia areata.

This chain uses TRBV11-2 with TRBJ2-7; the match to TRBD1 covers 9 bases. Germline V lookup: CDR1 SGHAT, CDR2 FQNNGV. CDR3 size: 18 residues. V trimming: 8 bases; J trimming: 0 bases; junction bases outside the gene matches: 17. The CDR3 DNA is TGTGCCAGCCTGCAGTCGGGACAGGGAATTTTCCGCTCCTACGAGCAGTACTTC. The encoded protein is CASLQSGQGIFRSYEQYF.

The chain is built from TRBV6-5 and TRBJ1-1; no firm D call. Per the germline V gene, CDR1 is MNHEY and CDR2 is SVGAGI. The V end lost 1 base, the J end lost 0 bases, and 9 bases lay between the germline ends. This CDR3 region has 15 residues. CDR3 region: CASSYWAGMNTEAFF. CDR3 in DNA: TGTGCCAGCAGTTACTGGGCAGGCATGAACACTGAAGCTTTCTTT.

This clone is classed as large. This sequence joins TRBV15 and TRBJ1-4; a weak D match, TRBD1 (5 bases). Per germline, CDR1 LNHNV and CDR2 YYDKDF (reference sequence). V lost 1 base and J 7 bases, leaving 19 bases between the germline ends. The length of the CDR3 is 17 residues. The CDR3 spells CATSRVDRKHRGEKLFF. The CDR3 bases are TGTGCCACCAGCAGAGTTGACAGAAAACACCGTGGTGAAAAACTGTTTTTT.

This clone was found once. The chain couples TRBV7-9 to TRBJ1-1, with 8 positions matching TRBD1. The trim removed 3 bases at V and 5 bases at J, leaving 2 bases unmatched. From germline, CDR1 is SEHNR and CDR2 FQNEAQ (reference sequence). The CDR3 is 13 residues long. The CDR3 coding sequence is TGTGCCAGCAGCTTTCGGACAGGGACTGAAGCTTTCTTT. Translation: CASSFRTGTEAFF.

This clone was seen just once. The V and J genes are TRBV2 and TRBJ1-5; D is uncertain. Germline CDR1 and CDR2: SNHLY and FYNNEI. V lost 2 bases and J 2 bases, leaving 4 bases between the germline ends. The length of the CDR3 is 13 residues. CDR3 residues: CASSEYRNQPQHF. The CDR3 DNA is TGTGCCAGCAGTGAATACCGCAATCAGCCCCAGCATTTT.

This chain links TRBV6-1 with TRBJ2-3; D is possibly TRBD1 (5 bases). Trimming took off 8 bases at V and 4 bases at J, with 19 bases between the two ends. This CDR3 has 15 amino acids. Germline V gene lookup returns CDR1 MNHNS and CDR2 SASEGT. This chain's CDR3 is CASGKVQVGADTQYF. Written as DNA, the CDR3 is TGTGCCAGCGGAAAAGTACAGGTTGGCGCAGATACGCAGTATTTT.

The rearrangement uses TRBV19 and TRBJ2-3, with D perhaps matching TRBD1 or TRBD2 (5 bases each). V was clipped by 0 bases and J by 4 bases, with 11 bases between them. Germline CDR1 and CDR2: LNHDA and SQIVND (reference sequence). This CDR3 is 15 amino acids long. CDR3 nucleotides: TGTGCCAGTAGTATAGAGGGGGAGTTAGCAGATACGCAGTATTTT. It codes for CASSIEGELADTQYF.

The genes are TRBV4-2 and TRBJ2-3, with 7 positions matching TRBD2. CDR3 length equals 17 residues. With 5 bases clipped from V and 0 bases from J, the junction kept 11 bases outside the gene matches. Germline lookup yields CDR1 LGHNA and CDR2 YNFKEQ. In DNA, the CDR3 is TGTGCCAGCAGCGACTTCCCCGGGACTACCAGCACAGATACGCAGTATTTT. Amino acid sequence: CASSDFPGTTSTDTQYF.

The V and J genes are TRBV5-1 and TRBJ2-3, with D possibly TRBD1 on 6 matching bases. Germline V gene sequence: CDR1 SGHRS, CDR2 YFSETQ. The CDR3 length is 15 residues. Trimming took off 2 bases at V and 2 bases at J, with 12 bases between the two ends. For the CDR3, the DNA is TGCGCCAGCAGCTTCGTGGACAGCCTCACAGATACGCAGTATTTT. This translates into CASSFVDSLTDTQYF.

V usage is TRBV6-5 and J usage is TRBJ2-1; 11 positions agree with TRBD2. V lost 8 bases to trimming and J lost 3 bases; unmatched junction nucleotides: 0. The CDR3 runs 13 residues. Germline CDR1 reads MNHEY; CDR2 reads SVGAGI. The CDR3 DNA reads as TGTGCCAGCGGGACTAGCGGCTACAATGAGCAGTTCTTC. This translates into CASGTSGYNEQFF.

This chain connects TRBV4-3 to TRBJ2-7, with no clear D. In germline, CDR1 is LGHNA, CDR2 YSLEER. The CDR3 runs 14 residues. V lost 0 bases and J lost 2, with 8 bases in between. CDR3 sequence reads: CASSQDRTAYEQYF. CDR3 nucleotide sequence: TGCGCCAGCAGCCAAGATCGAACAGCCTACGAGCAGTACTTC.

This clone was seen more than once but under ten times. The gene calls are TRBV29-1 and TRBJ2-2; D is possibly TRBD2 (5 bases). With 4 bases removed from V and 4 bases from J, the gap between germline ends came to 16 bases. This CDR3 comprises 15 residues. Germline CDR1 and CDR2: SQVTM and ANQGSEA. The CDR3 DNA follows: TGCAGCGTTGCAGCATCCGGACTCGGCACCGGGGAGCTGTTTTTT. Its translation is CSVAASGLGTGELFF.

The chain links TRBV28 to TRBJ2-7; D call uncertain. The CDR3 runs to 13 residues. Trimming removed 2 bases from V and 0 bases from J, with 5 bases in between. Germline V gene sequence: CDR1 MDHEN, CDR2 SYDVKM. CDR3 protein: CASSLSRSYEQYF. CDR3 sequence (DNA): TGTGCCAGCAGTTTAAGCCGCTCCTACGAGCAGTACTTC. Full variable domain (outside the CDR3, taken from reference TRBV28 and TRBJ2-7): DVKVTQSSRYLVKRTGEKVFLECVQDMDHENMFWYRQDPGLGLRLIYFSYDVKMKEKGDIPEGYSVSREKKERFSLILESASTNQTSMYLCASSLSRSYEQYFGPGTRLTVT.

The sample holds a few counts of this clone. The chain couples TRBV7-9 to TRBJ1-2; D is unresolved. V was pared by 5 bases and J by 1 base, with 11 bases between. Germline lookup yields CDR1 SEHNR and CDR2 FQNEAQ (reference sequence). This CDR3 spans 14 amino acids. As DNA, the CDR3 is TGTGCCAGCAGCAAGGGCAGATTTAACTATGGCTACACCTTC. As protein: CASSKGRFNYGYTF.

This clone was counted only a few times. The genes are TRBV4-2 and TRBJ1-1; perhaps TRBD1 as D (5 bases). V was trimmed by 4 bases and J by 1 base, leaving 16 bases between them. The germline V gene encodes CDR1 LGHNA and CDR2 YNFKEQ. The CDR3 runs 16 residues. The CDR3 DNA reads as TGTGCCAGCAGCCCAGGGCAGGGATGGGGGAACACTGAAGCTTTCTTT. Translating it yields CASSPGQGWGNTEAFF.

This clone appeared a single time. In nucleotides, the CDR3 is TGTGCCAGCAGCTTAGTCCTGGGCACTGAAGCTTTCTTT. Translated: CASSLVLGTEAFF. The chain combines TRBV7-6 with TRBJ1-1; D call uncertain. The CDR3 has 13 amino acids. Germline loops: CDR1 SGHVS, CDR2 FNYEAQ. V dropped 1 base and J dropped 4 bases, with 7 bases sitting between them.

The chain carries TRBV11-2 and TRBJ2-3, with D tentatively TRBD1 (5 bases). The length of the CDR3 is 14 residues. Germline V lookup: CDR1 SGHAT, CDR2 FQNNGV. Trimming took 3 bases from V and 3 from J, leaving 10 bases between them. The CDR3 sequence: CASSFRVGTDTQYF. The CDR3 nucleotides read TGTGCCAGCAGCTTCAGGGTGGGGACAGATACGCAGTATTTT.

The chain joins TRBV6-1 to TRBJ2-7; D is possibly TRBD1 (6 bases). This CDR3 spans 14 amino acids. V lost 8 bases and J 0 bases, leaving 14 bases between the germline ends. Per the germline V gene, CDR1 is MNHNS and CDR2 is SASEGT. CDR3 bases: TGTGCCAGCCGCTACAGGGACGGCTCCTACGAGCAGTACTTC. It translates to CASRYRDGSYEQYF.

A single count supports this clone. The J gene is TRBJ2-1, the V gene TRBV20-1; no reliable D call. V shed 6 bases and J shed 7 bases, with 10 bases lying between them. The CDR3 covers 11 residues. CDR1 and CDR2 from the germline V gene are DFQATT and SNEGSKA (reference sequence). The CDR3 region has the DNA TGCAGTGCCACGCATGGGAATGAGCAGTTCTTC. Its protein product is CSATHGNEQFF.

The chain couples TRBV4-3 to TRBJ2-2, with TRBD1 matching over 8 bases. Germline-derived CDR1 and CDR2 are LGHNA and YSLEER. V trimming: 4 bases; J trimming: 6 bases; junction bases outside the gene matches: 4. CDR3 size: 14 residues. The CDR3 nucleotides are TGCGCCAGCAGCCCCTACAGGGGGGCCGGGGAGCTGTTTTTT. Translating gives CASSPYRGAGELFF.

V and J are TRBV13 and TRBJ2-7, with D possibly called TRBD1 or TRBD2 (5 bases each). The CDR3 consists of 15 residues. Germline loops: CDR1 PRHDT, CDR2 FYEKMQ (reference sequence). Trimming took off 1 base at V and 3 bases at J, with 13 bases between the two ends. CDR3 in DNA: TGTGCCAGCAGCTTAGACAGGTCCGGGGACTACGAGCAGTACTTC. This translates into CASSLDRSGDYEQYF.

The chain combines TRBV2 with TRBJ2-7; unclear D gene. CDR1 is SNHLY, CDR2 FYNNEI, per germline. V dropped 2 bases and J dropped 5 bases, with 4 bases sitting between them. The CDR3 has 11 amino acids. The DNA of the CDR3 is TGTGCCAGCAGTGAAAACGACGAGCAGTACTTC. Its translation: CASSENDEQYF.

V is TRBV30 and J is TRBJ2-7; D call uncertain. The CDR3 has 12 amino acids. Germline V gene data show CDR1 as GTSNPN and CDR2 as SVGIG (reference sequence). The V end lost 2 bases, the J end lost 4 bases, and 9 bases lay between the germline ends. The CDR3 loop reads CAWSSTGYEQYF. CDR3 nucleotide sequence: TGTGCCTGGAGTTCTACCGGGTACGAGCAGTACTTC.